This T cell receptor (beta chain) was found in a study of CD8+CD57+ T cells in acquired aplastic anemia. Across the whole study: Sorted CD4+ and CD8+ cell DNA averaged around 3 ug.

General study results and limits: Patients and controls had CD8+ Simpson's diversity values that were not significantly distinct. Patients and controls had in common fewer than 30 CD8+ CDR3 sequences.

In regard to this clonotype: Its antigen is as yet unknown.

This CDR3 comprises 15 residues. The V end lost 1 base, the J end lost 14 bases, and 23 bases lay between the germline ends. The V gene's germline CDR1 is SEHNR and CDR2 FQNEAQ (reference sequence). Investigators profiled TCR beta VDJ and CDR3 from genomic DNA template. TCRdb re-called the reads with MiXCR, one entry per CDR3 protein. The sample has hundreds of thousands of distinct CDR3 sequences; 60% to 80% are singletons. The chain couples TRBV7-9 to TRBJ1-2; the D is unclear. Sequencing was done on a sample of sorted CD4+, CD8+, or CD8+CD57+ T cells (not recorded which) from PBMCs. This sequence was found in a human donor in good health, serving as a control. CDR3 nucleotides: TGTGCCAGCAGCTTAGAGAAGGTGATCAGCCCTAGCATTACCTTC. Its protein product is CASSLEKVISPSITF.